The clone carrying this TCR beta chain was observed a single time. Its specificity is unknown. Germline values: CDR1 LGHNA, CDR2 YNFKEQ. The CDR3 loop spans 15 amino acids. The V gene lost 3 bases and the J gene lost 1 base, with 12 bases spanning the gap. PCR used 60 Vbeta primers and 13 Jbeta primers. The data were produced by immunoSEQ multiplex PCR, yet TCRdb's version contains in-frame clones alone and is incomplete. The sample holds 150,000 or so clones, around 80% seen once. This entry comes from a study of cytomegalovirus exposure and HLA in healthy donors. General study findings and limits: The investigators catalogued 150 to 200 TCR beta chains as cytomegalovirus-associated.

Sequencing input: PBMCs. The receptor comes from a male donor in good health and CMV-seropositive. This rearrangement joins TRBV4-2 to TRBJ1-1; perhaps TRBD1 as D (6 bases). CDR3 residues: CASSQSLGQNTEAFF. CDR3 DNA: TGTGCCAGCAGCCAGTCCCTGGGACAGAACACTGAAGCTTTCTTT.